Reported below is one T cell receptor (beta chain). Its antigen is as yet unknown. In the PCR, 60 Vbeta and 13 Jbeta primers were used. TCRdb's table, derived via immunoSEQ multiplex PCR, lists solely in-frame clones and lacks some. The sample lists around 190,000 clones, roughly 80% occurring once. The source of the sample is a study of cytomegalovirus exposure and HLA in healthy donors. General study results and limits: A later analysis by the authors found several of the most significant clusters apparently linked to common viral pathogens. Sequencing likely generated an artifact that appeared as a cluster of highly shared sequence variants.

The germline V gene encodes CDR1 SGDLS and CDR2 YYNGEE. The CDR3 is 16 amino acids. With 4 bases removed from V and 0 bases from J, the gap between germline ends came to 14 bases. This sequence was found in a woman aged 45-59 years in good health and CMV-seronegative. Material for sequencing was PBMCs. The chain employs TRBV9 and TRBJ2-1, with a possible D match to TRBD2 (6 bases). CDR3 protein: CASSSQPGLSYNEQFF. CDR3 sequence (DNA): TGTGCCAGCAGCTCCCAACCGGGACTCTCCTACAATGAGCAGTTCTTC.